The 16 T cell receptor beta chains below come from one sample, sequenced in a study of shared T cell receptors in the human thymus. Assay used: immunoSEQ multiplex PCR; TCRdb lists only in-frame clones, some missing. The sample includes under 700,000 clones, 78% seen only once; the top ten take roughly 0.013%. The sample was also linked to a second study, of human thymus T cells.

Sequences were obtained from thymocytes. The receptors were gathered from a boy under two years old with a congenital heart defect.

The J gene is TRBJ2-1, the V gene TRBV10-2, with D perhaps TRBD1 (6 bases). The germline V gene has CDR1 WSHSY and CDR2 SAAADI. The CDR3 consists of 17 residues. V was trimmed by 3 bases and J by 5 bases, leaving 20 bases between them. CDR3: CASSDIRGSPPHNEQFF. CDR3 in DNA: TGCGCCAGCAGTGATATTAGGGGGTCTCCGCCCCACAATGAGCAGTTCTTC.

About this clone: One end of the junction varies from germline; a read error may be responsible. The V call is TRBV7-7, the J call TRBJ1-5, with TRBD1 matching over 9 bases. There are 15 residues in the CDR3. Germline assignment: CDR1 SSHAT and CDR2 FNYEAQ (reference sequence). The CDR3 sequence is CASSPRTGVGQPQHF. DNA for the CDR3: TGTGCTAGCAGCCCGCGGACAGGGGTCGGTCAGCCCCAGCATTTT.

The chain uses TRBV27 and TRBJ2-5; 13 bases match TRBD2. Losses at the gene ends were 5 bases for V and 6 bases for J; bases not matched to a gene: 9. CDR3 length equals 16 residues. The germline V gene encodes CDR1 MNHEY and CDR2 SMNVEV (reference sequence). Written as DNA, the CDR3 is TGTGCCAGCAGTCCCGGACTAGCGGGAGACATGAAGACCCAGTACTTC. It encodes CASSPGLAGDMKTQYF.

The chain uses TRBV30 and TRBJ2-7; TRBD2 matches 9 bases. This CDR3 spans 20 amino acids. Germline CDR1 and CDR2: GTSNPN and SVGIG (reference sequence). V dropped 1 base and J dropped 2; count of bases not matched to a gene: 21. CDR3 nucleotides: TGTGCCTGGAGTGCCGAAGTACCGGGACTAGCACGGAATTGGGCCTACGAGCAGTACTTC. Translated, it gives CAWSAEVPGLARNWAYEQYF.

The V and J genes are TRBV7-3 and TRBJ2-1; TRBD2 aligns across 9 bases. With V trimmed by 0 bases and J by 4 bases, 10 bases remained unmatched. The germline CDR1 and CDR2 sequences are SGHTA and FQGTGA. The CDR3 extends over 18 amino acids. CDR3 coding DNA: TGTGCCAGCAGCTTAACGGGCCGGCGGGAGGGCCGATACAATGAGCAGTTCTTC. Its protein product is CASSLTGRREGRYNEQFF.

This clone has only one observation. This chain links TRBV5-6 with TRBJ2-7; the D is unclear. In germline, CDR1 is SGHDT, CDR2 YYEEEE. This CDR3 is built from 13 residues. V shed 4 bases and J shed 1 base, with 9 bases lying between them. The CDR3 here is CASSGHRSYEQYF. Here the CDR3 DNA reads TGTGCCAGCAGCGGCCACAGATCCTACGAGCAGTACTTC.

The chain combines TRBV30 with TRBJ2-7; D is perhaps TRBD2 (6 bases). The CDR3 has 12 residues. Per germline, CDR1 GTSNPN and CDR2 SVGIG (reference sequence). Trimming removed 5 bases at V and 7 bases at J, with 15 bases between. This CDR3 reads CAWLGGPQEQYF. In DNA form, the CDR3 reads TGTGCCTGGTTGGGGGGTCCCCAAGAGCAGTACTTC.

The genes are TRBV6-1 and TRBJ1-5; 8 bases align to TRBD1. V trimming: 2 bases; J trimming: 0 bases; junction bases outside the gene matches: 9. From germline, CDR1 is MNHNS and CDR2 SASEGT. There are 18 residues in the CDR3. The CDR3 loop reads CASSETRQGKDSNQPQHF. In DNA, the CDR3 is TGTGCCAGCAGTGAAACAAGACAGGGGAAAGATAGCAATCAGCCCCAGCATTTT.

As to this clone: At one end the junction does not follow the germline gene, possibly because of a read error. The chain links TRBV4-1 to TRBJ2-5; D is ambiguous. The CDR3 is 13 residues long. CDR1 and CDR2 (germline): MGHRA, YSYEKL. The CDR3 spells CASSQGRLVSLNF. For the CDR3, the DNA is TGCGCCAGCAGCCAAGGCAGGCTTGTGAGTCTGAACTTC.

The rearrangement uses TRBV7-6 and TRBJ2-5, with a possible D match to TRBD2 (6 bases). Trimming removed 5 bases from V and 3 bases from J, with 16 bases in between. This CDR3 has 15 residues. The germline V gene has CDR1 SGHVS and CDR2 FNYEAQ. The CDR3 nucleotides read TGTGCCAGCAGCCTCCCTGGTTGGGAGGAAGAGACCCAGTACTTC. It is translated as CASSLPGWEEETQYF.

The rearrangement joins TRBV6-5 to TRBJ1-4; maybe TRBD1 (5 bases). V lost 6 bases, J lost 11 bases, and 7 bases lay in between. The CDR3 has 10 residues. CDR1 is MNHEY and CDR2 is SVGAGI in the germline V gene. The CDR3 region is CASRGDKLFF. The CDR3 DNA reads TGTGCCAGCAGAGGGGATAAACTGTTTTTT.

The sample holds one count of this clone. The chain is built from TRBV28 and TRBJ2-7, with 9 bases that match TRBD1. The trim removed 4 bases at V and 2 bases at J, leaving 9 bases unmatched. Germline V gene data show CDR1 as MDHEN and CDR2 as SYDVKM. The CDR3 loop spans 16 amino acids. The CDR3 is CASSSPAQGAPYEQYF. In DNA form, the CDR3 reads TGTGCCAGCAGTTCCCCCGCACAGGGGGCCCCCTACGAGCAGTACTTC.

CDR3 sequence: CASSGLGQGSDTQYF. The DNA of the CDR3 is TGTGCCAGTAGTGGGCTAGGACAGGGGTCAGATACGCAGTATTTT. V is TRBV19 and J is TRBJ2-3; 9 bases match TRBD1. Per the germline V gene, CDR1 is LNHDA and CDR2 is SQIVND (reference sequence). The J segment lost 4 bases and the V segment lost 5 bases, leaving 7 bases of the junction unmatched. The CDR3 runs 15 residues.

This rearrangement joins TRBV5-1 to TRBJ2-1, with 13 bases fitting TRBD2. With V trimmed by 7 bases and J by 2 bases, 6 bases remained unmatched. This CDR3 is 16 amino acids long. Germline CDR1 is SGHRS and CDR2 is YFSETQ. CDR3 bases: TGCGCCAGCCGGACTAGCGGGAGCGGTCCCTACAATGAGCAGTTCTTC. Translating it yields CASRTSGSGPYNEQFF.

The chain couples TRBV14 to TRBJ1-2; D not certain. Germline lookup yields CDR1 SGHDN and CDR2 FVKESK. This CDR3 region has 13 residues. Trimming cost V 4 bases and J 5 bases, with 11 bases left between them. For the CDR3, the DNA is TGTGCCAGCAGCCCGGAGGGCATATATGGCTACACCTTC. It encodes CASSPEGIYGYTF.

V and J are TRBV7-9 and TRBJ1-2; 7 bases fit TRBD1. This CDR3 spans 16 amino acids. The J segment lost 3 bases and the V segment lost 1 base, leaving 8 bases of the junction unmatched. The germline CDR1 and CDR2 sequences are SEHNR and FQNEAQ (reference sequence). The CDR3 DNA reads as TGTGCCAGCAGCTTAGGGGTGGGACAGCGCTACTATGGCTACACCTTC. Translated, it gives CASSLGVGQRYYGYTF.